Listed below are T cell receptor beta chains from one sample, sequenced in a study of cytomegalovirus exposure and HLA in healthy donors. TCRdb's table, derived via immunoSEQ multiplex PCR, lists solely in-frame clones and lacks some. Altogether fewer than 250,000 clones are present, roughly 88% being singletons, with the ten largest covering roughly 0.7%. The sequencing sample was made of PBMCs. These TCRs come from a boy between 2 and 10 years old in good health and CMV-seronegative. CDR3s include the opening cysteine and the closing phenylalanine or tryptophan. D genes are given only for firm matches. Size is stated for part of the rows, as once, few or many counts, or as a class when the clone is expanded.

v_gene	abundance	d_gene	j_gene	CDR3aa	CDR3nt
TRBV14	few	TRBD1	TRBJ1-3	CASSQTGGSGNTIYF	TGTGCCAGCAGCCAAACAGGGGGCTCTGGAAACACCATATATTTT
TRBV6-5	once	NA	TRBJ2-7	CASSYFLHGSTYEQYF	TGTGCCAGCAGTTACTTCCTCCACGGGTCAACCTACGAGCAGTACTTC
TRBV2	few	NA	TRBJ1-1	CASSEYGTEAFF	TGTGCCAGCAGTGAATACGGGACTGAAGCTTTCTTT
TRBV10-2	NA	TRBD2	TRBJ2-7	CASSEEAGVPSYEQYF	TGCGCCAGCAGTGAGGAAGCGGGGGTGCCCTCCTACGAGCAGTACTTC
TRBV9	NA	TRBD2	TRBJ2-7	CASSVSGTSDYEQYF	TGTGCCAGCAGCGTATCCGGGACTAGCGACTACGAGCAGTACTTC
TRBV29-1	NA	NA	TRBJ2-6	CSVEGRAGANVLTF	TGCAGCGTTGAAGGCAGGGCTGGGGCCAACGTCCTGACTTTC
TRBV19	NA	TRBD1	TRBJ1-1	CASSVGTGVGTEAFF	TGTGCCAGTAGTGTCGGGACAGGGGTGGGTACTGAAGCTTTCTTT
TRBV5-1	few	TRBD1	TRBJ1-4	CASSWTPGQGEKLFF	TGCGCCAGCAGCTGGACCCCCGGACAGGGGGAAAAACTGTTTTTT
TRBV19	NA	NA	TRBJ2-2	CASSIVSGTGELFF	TGTGCCAGTAGTATCGTGAGCGGAACCGGGGAGCTGTTTTTT
TRBV11-2	once	NA	TRBJ2-1	CAGADQERSYNEQFF	TGTGCAGGGGCCGATCAAGAACGTTCCTACAATGAGCAGTTCTTC